This T cell receptor (beta chain) was retrieved from a study of T cell changes during pregnancy in multiple sclerosis. V shed 2 bases and J shed 3 bases, with 13 bases lying between them. CDR3 size: 15 residues. The germline CDR1 and CDR2 sequences are SEHNR and FQNEAQ (reference sequence). Method: immunoSEQ multiplex PCR; TCRdb's copy keeps in-frame clones and lacks some. Of some 60,000 clones in the sample, over 85% were seen once. The source of this sequence is a female donor with multiple sclerosis, enrolled in a pregnancy study. This chain connects TRBV7-9 to TRBJ1-2; D perhaps matches TRBD1 (6 bases). Sequencing was performed on CD4+ T cells from peripheral blood mononuclear cells, taken before pregnancy. The CDR3 loop is CASSLTGGQHYGYTF. CDR3 bases: TGTGCCAGCAGCTTAACGGGCGGACAGCACTATGGCTACACCTTC.